The 10 T cell receptor beta chains listed next were all sequenced from one sample in a study of blood T cell repertoires in COVID-19 (dated by TCRdb to about 2020). Library preparation employed the immunoSEQ multiplex PCR assay. Not all clones reach the TCRdb copy of this immuneACCESS table, which keeps in-frame sequences only. Checked studies attribute under half of the gap to unresolved V genes and leave the rest unexplained. Here the sample has over 120,000 clones; around 84% occur a single time. Of the sample, approximately 4.6% falls within the top ten clones. What was sequenced was peripheral blood. The source is a human donor in a cohort sampled during active COVID-19.

This chain uses TRBV2 with TRBJ1-1; tentatively, D is TRBD1 (6 bases). The germline V gene encodes CDR1 SNHLY and CDR2 FYNNEI. Trimming stripped 3 bases from V and 6 bases from J, with 8 bases between. The CDR3 consists of 12 residues. The CDR3 is CASSDGGPEAFF. CDR3 nucleotide sequence: TGTGCCAGCAGTGACGGGGGGCCTGAAGCTTTCTTT. Supplemented by reference TRBV2 and TRBJ1-1, the full variable domain reads EPEVTQTPSHQVTQMGQEVILRCVPISNHLYFYWYRQILGQKVEFLVSFYNNEISEKSEIFDDQFSVERPDGSNFTLKIRSTKLEDSAMYFCASSDGGPEAFFGQGTRLTVV.

The rearrangement joins TRBV5-1 to TRBJ2-3; a weak D match, TRBD2 (7 bases). V dropped 4 bases and J dropped 4 bases, with 16 bases sitting between them. This CDR3 region has 15 residues. Germline V gene data show CDR1 as SGHRS and CDR2 as YFSETQ. The DNA for the CDR3 is TGCGCCAGCAGCACCGGCCGGGGGGCCGCAGATACGCAGTATTTT. It translates to CASSTGRGAADTQYF. Looking up the rest from reference TRBV5-1 and TRBJ2-3 gives the full variable domain: KAGVTQTPRYLIKTRGQQVTLSCSPISGHRSVSWYQQTPGQGLQFLFEYFSETQRNKGNFPGRFSGRQFSNSRSEMNVSTLELGDSALYLCASSTGRGAADTQYFGPGTRLTVL.

CDR3 DNA: TGTGCCAGCAGCATCAGGGTAAACGAGCAGTACGTC. This translates into CASSIRVNEQYV. The chain is built from TRBV9 and TRBJ2-7, with D possibly matching TRBD1 (5 bases). The germline V gene encodes CDR1 SGDLS and CDR2 YYNGEE. The CDR3 is 12 amino acids. V was pared by 4 bases and J by 5 bases, with 10 bases between.

The CDR3 coding sequence is TGTGCCAGCTCACCATCGAGGACAGGGAAGAGGAGCACTGAAGCTTTCTTT. As protein: CASSPSRTGKRSTEAFF. The V and J genes are TRBV18 and TRBJ1-1; 8 bases align to TRBD1. Germline CDR1 is KGHSH and CDR2 is LQKENI. With 2 bases clipped from V and 4 bases from J, the junction kept 12 bases outside the gene matches. This CDR3 spans 17 amino acids.

The chain joins TRBV5-6 to TRBJ2-1; TRBD1 matches at 9 bases. This CDR3 has 19 amino acids. In germline, CDR1 is SGHDT, CDR2 YYEEEE. The trim removed 4 bases at V and 9 bases at J, leaving 23 bases unmatched. The chain's CDR3 is CASSEKNRYVHRGQGEQFF. CDR3 sequence (DNA): TGTGCCAGCAGCGAAAAAAATCGATACGTACACAGGGGGCAAGGTGAGCAGTTCTTC.

The J gene is TRBJ2-1, the V gene TRBV11-1; tentatively, D is TRBD1 (5 bases). Germline CDR1 reads SGHAT; CDR2 reads FQDESV (reference sequence). Trimming took off 3 bases at V and 10 bases at J, with 16 bases between the two ends. The CDR3 extends over 14 amino acids. Here the CDR3 reads CASSLGPLQGEQFF. The DNA of the CDR3 is TGTGCCAGCAGCTTGGGGCCACTCCAAGGGGAGCAGTTCTTC. Full variable domain (missing parts from reference TRBV11-1 and TRBJ2-1): EAEVAQSPRYKITEKSQAVAFWCDPISGHATLYWYRQILGQGPELLVQFQDESVVDDSQLPKDRFSAERLKGVDSTLKIQPAELGDSAMYLCASSLGPLQGEQFFGPGTRLTVL.

V usage is TRBV7-8 and J usage is TRBJ2-1; D unresolved. Trimming removed 6 bases from V and 5 bases from J, with 5 bases in between. This CDR3 comprises 11 residues. Germline CDR1 SGHVS, CDR2 FQNEAQ. CDR3 DNA sequence: TGTGCCAGCAGTCTAGACAATGAGCAGTTCTTC. This codes for CASSLDNEQFF.

The genes are TRBV23-1 and TRBJ2-5, with 9 nucleotides matching TRBD1. TRBV23-1 is known as an ORF, though its function is uncertain. The length of the CDR3 is 11 residues. The junction had 7 bases not matched to a gene; V was cut back by 6 bases and J by 14 bases. The CDR3: CASRRGTGPYF. In DNA, the CDR3 is TGCGCCAGCAGAAGGGGGACAGGGCCCTACTTC.

The V and J genes are TRBV7-3 and TRBJ2-7; 9 nucleotides line up with TRBD2. Trimming took 5 bases from V and 0 from J; bases not matched to a gene: 2. The CDR3 consists of 14 residues. Germline assignment: CDR1 SGHTA and CDR2 FQGTGA. CDR3 sequence: CASSRTSDSYEQYF. In nucleotides, the CDR3 is TGTGCCAGCAGCAGGACTAGCGACTCCTACGAGCAGTACTTC.

CDR3 coding DNA: TGTGCCAGCAGTGAAGTCTTAGAAAGGCAGGGGGACAATGAGCAGTTCTTC. As protein: CASSEVLERQGDNEQFF. The rearrangement uses TRBV6-1 and TRBJ2-1; TRBD1 matches 7 bases. V dropped 1 base and J dropped 5; count of bases not matched to a gene: 11. The CDR3 extends over 17 amino acids. In germline, CDR1 is MNHNS, CDR2 SASEGT.